The subject of this entry is one TCR beta chain. The antigen is not known. This specimen comes from a study of graft-versus-host responses after intestinal transplantation. About the research overall: Recipients had transplants, and these were multivisceral, liver-intestinal, or isolated intestinal. Tacrolimus and steroids were given for about three years to all recipients after anti-thymocyte globulin induction.

Points from the study as a whole: Recipient marrow harbored GvH clones, some of which surfaced first in ileum or blood. Among circulating GvH clones, peak levels were associated with early post-transplant declines in HvG clones.

Method: immunoSEQ multiplex PCR; TCRdb's copy keeps in-frame clones and lacks some. The data show 71,000 or so clones, roughly 91% seen once. CDR3 length equals 16 residues. V was pared by 1 base and J by 6 bases, with 17 bases between. CDR1 is SGHAT and CDR2 is FQNNGV in the germline V gene. The specimen was unstimulated CD8+ T cells sorted from spleen or lymph node cells, collected before intestinal transplant. The clonotype was recovered from a human donor who received an intestinal transplant. The chain carries TRBV11-2 and TRBJ2-3, with D perhaps matching TRBD2 (5 bases). CDR3 DNA sequence: TGTGCCAGCAGCTTAGGGGCGGGCCCAGTCGCGGATACGCAGTATTTT. Translation gives CASSLGAGPVADTQYF.